This record looks at one T cell receptor beta chain sequence and its context. Its matching antigen is unknown. This record comes from a study of OX40 agonist ivuxolimab in advanced cancers. At the level of the study: Ivuxolimab was administered intravenously to patients at 0.01 to 10 mg/kg every 2 weeks. The study's findings and limits: Dose levels from 0.1 to 3.0 mg/kg saw CD4+ and CD8+ blood T cells expand clonally by week 6.

Assay: immunoSEQ multiplex PCR; the TCRdb copy retains only in-frame clones and omits some. The data contain tens of thousands of clones, 75% to 85% of them singletons. The study sampled blood at baseline, cycle 4 day 1, and cycle 7 day 1. V gave up 3 bases and J gave up 7 bases, with 11 bases separating them. The CDR3 runs to 13 residues. The germline V gene encodes CDR1 SGDLS and CDR2 YYNGEE. V and J are TRBV9 and TRBJ2-1, with a tentative D call TRBD1 (7 bases). The sample was CD4+ or CD8+ T cells sorted from blood, taken in a trial of the OX40 agonist ivuxolimab. This TCR came from an adult with an advanced solid tumor such as melanoma, head and neck, liver or kidney cancer. In nucleotides, the CDR3 is TGTGCCAGCAGCGCAGGGGGAGGAAATGAGCAGTTCTTC. It translates to CASSAGGGNEQFF.